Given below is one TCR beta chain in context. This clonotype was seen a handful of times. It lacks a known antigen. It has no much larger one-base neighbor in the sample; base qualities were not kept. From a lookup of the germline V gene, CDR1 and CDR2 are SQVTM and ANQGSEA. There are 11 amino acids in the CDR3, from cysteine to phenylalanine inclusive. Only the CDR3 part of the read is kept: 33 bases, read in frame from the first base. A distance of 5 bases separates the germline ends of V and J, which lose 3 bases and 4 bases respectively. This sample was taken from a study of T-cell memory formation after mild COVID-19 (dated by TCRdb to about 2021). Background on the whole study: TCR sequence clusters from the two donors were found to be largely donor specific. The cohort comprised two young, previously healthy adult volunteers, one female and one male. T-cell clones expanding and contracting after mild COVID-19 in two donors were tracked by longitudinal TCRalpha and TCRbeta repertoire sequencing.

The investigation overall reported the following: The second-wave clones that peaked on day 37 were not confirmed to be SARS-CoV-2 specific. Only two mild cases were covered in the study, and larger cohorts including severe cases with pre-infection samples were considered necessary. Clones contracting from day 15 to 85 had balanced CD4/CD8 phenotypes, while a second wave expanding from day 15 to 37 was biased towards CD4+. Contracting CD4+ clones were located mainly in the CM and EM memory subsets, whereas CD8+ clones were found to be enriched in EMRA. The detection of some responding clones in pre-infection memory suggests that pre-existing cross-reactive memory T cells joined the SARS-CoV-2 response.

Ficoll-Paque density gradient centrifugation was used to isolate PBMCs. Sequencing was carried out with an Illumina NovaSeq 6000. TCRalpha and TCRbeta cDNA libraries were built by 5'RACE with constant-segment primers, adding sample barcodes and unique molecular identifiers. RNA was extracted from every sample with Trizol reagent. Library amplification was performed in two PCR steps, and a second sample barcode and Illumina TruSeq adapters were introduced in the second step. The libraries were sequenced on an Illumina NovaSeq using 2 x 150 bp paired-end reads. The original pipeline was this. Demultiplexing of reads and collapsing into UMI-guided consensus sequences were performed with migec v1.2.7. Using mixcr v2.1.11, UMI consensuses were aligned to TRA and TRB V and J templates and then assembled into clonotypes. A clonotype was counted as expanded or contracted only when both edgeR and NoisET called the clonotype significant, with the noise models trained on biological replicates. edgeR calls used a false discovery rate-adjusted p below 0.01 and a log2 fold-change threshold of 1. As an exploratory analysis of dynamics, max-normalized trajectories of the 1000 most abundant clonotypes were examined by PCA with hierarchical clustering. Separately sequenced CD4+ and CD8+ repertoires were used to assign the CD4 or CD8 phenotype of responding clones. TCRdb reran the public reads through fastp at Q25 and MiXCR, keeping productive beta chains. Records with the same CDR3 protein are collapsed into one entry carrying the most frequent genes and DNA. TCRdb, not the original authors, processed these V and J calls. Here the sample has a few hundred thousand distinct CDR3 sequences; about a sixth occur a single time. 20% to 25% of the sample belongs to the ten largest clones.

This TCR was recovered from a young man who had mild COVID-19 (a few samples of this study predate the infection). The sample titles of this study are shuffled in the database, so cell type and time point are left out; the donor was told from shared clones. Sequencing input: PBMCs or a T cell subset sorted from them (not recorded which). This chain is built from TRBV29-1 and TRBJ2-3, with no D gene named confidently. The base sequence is TGCAGCGTTGACGTTGCAGATACGCAGTATTTT. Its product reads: CSVDVADTQYF.